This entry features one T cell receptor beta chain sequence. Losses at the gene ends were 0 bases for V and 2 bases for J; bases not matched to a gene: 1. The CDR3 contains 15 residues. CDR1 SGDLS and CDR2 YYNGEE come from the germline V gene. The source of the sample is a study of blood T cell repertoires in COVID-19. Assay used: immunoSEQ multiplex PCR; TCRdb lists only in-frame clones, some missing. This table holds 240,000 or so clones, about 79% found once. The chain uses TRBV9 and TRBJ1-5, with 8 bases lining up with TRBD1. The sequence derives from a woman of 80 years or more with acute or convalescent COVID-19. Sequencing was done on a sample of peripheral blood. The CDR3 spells CASSVAGQGNQPQHF. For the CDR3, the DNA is TGTGCCAGCAGCGTAGCGGGACAGGGCAATCAGCCCCAGCATTTT.